The text below deals with one T cell receptor beta chain. The antigen is undetermined. The CDR3 totals 18 residues. Losses at the gene ends were 1 base for V and 0 bases for J; bases not matched to a gene: 4. In germline, CDR1 is MGHRA, CDR2 YSYEKL. This sample is drawn from a study of siplizumab effects on memory and regulatory T cells. Sequencing used immunoSEQ multiplex PCR; TCRdb keeps in-frame clones, though not all of them. The repertoire consists of 99,000 or so clones, with around 93% occurring once and the leading ten covering 0.32%. Broader study findings: Siplizumab led to significantly less abundant alloreactive sequences that could be traced back to unstimulated CD4+ memory cells.

The sample taken for sequencing was CD4+ T cells sorted from blood. The genes are TRBV4-1 and TRBJ2-1, with TRBD2 matching 12 bases. This TCR was recovered from a human donor in good health. CDR3 sequence reads: CASSQGTSGASSYNEQFF. The DNA of the CDR3 is TGCGCCAGCAGCCAAGGGACTAGCGGGGCGAGCTCCTACAATGAGCAGTTCTTC.